The 11 T cell receptor beta chains in this list originate from one sample, sequenced in a study of radiotherapy plus CTLA-4 blockade in lung cancer. Assay: immunoSEQ multiplex PCR; the TCRdb copy retains only in-frame clones and omits some. The sample has approximately 85,000 clones; around 81% are singletons. Source: peripheral blood, taken from a patient treated with radiotherapy plus ipilimumab. These receptors all come from a human donor with non-small cell lung cancer that progressed on radiotherapy plus ipilimumab.

The chain recombines TRBV9 with TRBJ1-3; no reliable D call. Germline-derived CDR1 and CDR2 are SGDLS and YYNGEE. Trimming cost V 2 bases and J 7 bases, with 13 bases left between them. This CDR3 contains 14 residues. The CDR3 DNA sequence: TGTGCCAGCAGCGTGCAGGATGTGGGCAACACCATATATTTT. Encoded protein: CASSVQDVGNTIYF.

The DNA for the CDR3 is TGTGCCAGCAGCGGGGGCATACCCGAGCAGTTCTTC. Its translation is CASSGGIPEQFF. The rearrangement joins TRBV4-2 to TRBJ2-1; TRBD1 might be the D (6 bases). Germline CDR1 and CDR2: LGHNA and YNFKEQ. The germline V and J ends were trimmed by 5 bases and 10 bases, with 12 bases remaining between them. The CDR3 consists of 12 residues.

This chain links TRBV7-2 with TRBJ2-7, with D tentatively TRBD2 (5 bases). The CDR3 runs to 15 residues. Trimming took off 5 bases at V and 7 bases at J, with 21 bases between the two ends. CDR1 is SGHTA and CDR2 is FQGNSA in the germline V gene. The CDR3: CASSIPRNGVWEQYF. The CDR3 coding sequence is TGTGCCAGCAGCATCCCTAGGAACGGGGTCTGGGAGCAGTACTTC.

V is TRBV9 and J is TRBJ1-1; D unresolved. V dropped 3 bases and J dropped 1 base, with 13 bases sitting between them. The germline V gene encodes CDR1 SGDLS and CDR2 YYNGEE. The length of the CDR3 is 15 residues. The chain's CDR3 is CASSATQLANTEAFF. CDR3 nucleotide sequence: TGTGCCAGCAGCGCAACCCAACTCGCGAACACTGAAGCTTTCTTT.

This chain connects TRBV2 to TRBJ2-7, with TRBD1 as a possible D gene (5 bases). Looked up from germline, CDR1 is SNHLY and CDR2 is FYNNEI. The V end lost 7 bases, the J end lost 3 bases, and 10 bases lay between the germline ends. The CDR3 consists of 12 residues. The CDR3: CASIQGVYEQYF. DNA of the CDR3: TGTGCCAGCATTCAGGGTGTCTACGAGCAGTACTTC.

The V call is TRBV29-1, the J call TRBJ2-3; the D is unclear. This CDR3 spans 13 amino acids. Germline V gene lookup returns CDR1 SQVTM and CDR2 ANQGSEA. CDR3 in amino acids: CSGLTLLWDTQYF. Written as DNA, the CDR3 is TGCAGTGGATTAACGTTGTTGTGGGATACGCAGTATTTT.

The DNA for the CDR3 is TGCGCCAGCAGCCCAGACTTTGCAACTAATGAAAAACTGTTTTTT. Translation: CASSPDFATNEKLFF. The chain carries TRBV4-3 and TRBJ1-4; unclear D gene. V was shortened by 4 bases and J by 0 bases, with 9 bases between the two germline ends. The CDR3 runs to 15 residues. Germline CDR1 reads LGHNA; CDR2 reads YSLEER.

CDR3 sequence reads: CASRRGGSTGELFF. The CDR3 nucleotides read TGTGCCAGCAGACGCGGGGGTAGCACCGGGGAGCTGTTTTTT. The V call is TRBV6-6, the J call TRBJ2-2; 7 positions agree with TRBD2. Germline V gives CDR1 MNHNY, CDR2 SVGAGI (reference sequence). This CDR3 spans 14 amino acids. The V segment lost 6 bases and the J segment 4 bases; nucleotides outside the gene matches: 5.

This clone was seen only a few times. The chain carries TRBV18 and TRBJ2-1; D is possibly TRBD1 (6 bases). The length of the CDR3 is 18 residues. V lost 3 bases and J 0 bases, leaving 18 bases between the germline ends. Germline V gives CDR1 KGHSH, CDR2 LQKENI. CDR3 protein: CASSPVRGRTDSYNEQFF. For the CDR3, the DNA is TGTGCCAGCTCACCTGTACGGGGAAGGACAGACTCCTACAATGAGCAGTTCTTC.

The rearrangement links TRBV7-9 to TRBJ2-1; D is perhaps TRBD1 (5 bases). Germline lookup yields CDR1 SEHNR and CDR2 FQNEAQ (reference sequence). V was cut by 7 bases and J by 2 bases, with 12 bases left in between. The CDR3 totals 14 residues. CDR3: CASTRQSAYNEQFF. CDR3 sequence (DNA): TGTGCCAGCACCAGACAGTCTGCCTACAATGAGCAGTTCTTC.

This chain uses TRBV7-8 with TRBJ2-2; D uncertain. Germline loops: CDR1 SGHVS, CDR2 FQNEAQ. This CDR3 comprises 16 residues. The V end lost 1 base, the J end lost 0 bases, and 9 bases lay between the germline ends. The DNA of the CDR3 is TGTGCCAGCAGCTTAGTTGAAGTCGCGAACACCGGGGAGCTGTTTTTT. It yields the protein CASSLVEVANTGELFF. Variable domain in full (rest from reference TRBV7-8 and TRBJ2-2): GAGVSQSPRYKVAKRGQDVALRCDPISGHVSLFWYQQALGQGPEFLTYFQNEAQLDKSGLPSDRFFAERPEGSVSTLKIQRTQQEDSAVYLCASSLVEVANTGELFFGEGSRLTVL.